This paragraph covers one TCR beta chain sequence. This entry is derived from a study of cytomegalovirus exposure and HLA in healthy donors. With 60 Vbeta and 13 Jbeta primers, the PCR was carried out. The method was immunoSEQ multiplex PCR; TCRdb's version includes in-frame clones alone and lacks a portion of them. The table includes 150,000 to 200,000 clones, 75% to 85% detected once. The CDR3 totals 11 residues. V gave up 5 bases and J gave up 6 bases, with 5 bases separating them. Germline values: CDR1 MNHEY, CDR2 SVGAGI. The genes are TRBV6-5 and TRBJ2-1; no clear D gene. Sequencing was performed on PBMCs. The TCR was taken from a woman younger than 45 in good health and CMV-seronegative. CDR3 in DNA: TGTGCCAGCAGTCTGAGCAATGAGCAGTTCTTC. Amino acid sequence: CASSLSNEQFF.